Sequencing of this T cell receptor (beta chain) was carried out in a study of blood T cell repertoires in COVID-19. This clone was counted between two and nine times. Original data processing: Amplified reference gene primers provided the basis for estimating nucleated cell counts. TCRdb's copy holds only in-frame clones and misses some; the assay was immunoSEQ multiplex PCR. The V and J calls and clone size were taken over from that table, and D and trimming were inferred from the DNA. The sample lists approximately 94,000 clones, roughly 87% occurring once. The germline V gene encodes CDR1 MNHEY and CDR2 SVGAGI. Trimming shortened V by 7 bases and J by 2 bases, and 11 bases separated the two germline ends. CDR3 length equals 13 residues.

This receptor was taken from a man in his thirties or forties in a cohort sampled during active COVID-19. The sample comprised peripheral blood. V and J are TRBV6-5 and TRBJ2-5, with a weak D call TRBD2 (6 bases). CDR3 sequence: CASMSDYQETQYF. CDR3 DNA: TGTGCCAGCATGTCGGACTATCAAGAGACCCAGTACTTC.